Presented here are 3 T cell receptor beta chains from one specimen sequenced in a study of blood T cell repertoires in COVID-19. TCRdb's table, derived via immunoSEQ multiplex PCR, lists solely in-frame clones and lacks some. The sample carries more than 300,000 clones, around 89% recorded once. The specimen sequenced was peripheral blood. The receptor set was obtained from a woman between 40 and 50 years old with COVID-19, enrolled during active disease.

The CDR3 reads CASTRTDTDTQYF. The CDR3 DNA reads TGTGCCAGCACCCGGACAGACACAGATACGCAGTATTTT. The chain is built from TRBV6-5 and TRBJ2-3, with TRBD1 as a possible D gene (6 bases). The CDR3 sequence is 13 residues long. CDR1 and CDR2 from the germline V gene are MNHEY and SVGAGI. V lost 7 bases and J 2 bases, leaving 10 bases between the germline ends.

This chain links TRBV7-6 with TRBJ1-5, with D possibly matching TRBD1 (6 bases). Between the trimmed V and J ends, which lost 0 bases and 0 bases, there was a span of 15 bases. Per germline, CDR1 SGHVS and CDR2 FNYEAQ. This CDR3 region has 18 residues. The CDR3 DNA reads as TGTGCCAGCAGCTTAGCAATGGGGGCAGACTTTAGCAATCAGCCCCAGCATTTT. Protein: CASSLAMGADFSNQPQHF.

The chain carries TRBV6-6 and TRBJ1-5; no clear D. Germline CDR1 is MNHNY and CDR2 is SVGAGI (reference sequence). V was clipped by 6 bases and J by 7 bases, with 16 bases between them. There are 14 residues in the CDR3. The CDR3 spells CASRTPGMGQPQHF. The CDR3 nucleotides read TGTGCCAGCAGGACGCCGGGAATGGGCCAGCCCCAGCATTTT.